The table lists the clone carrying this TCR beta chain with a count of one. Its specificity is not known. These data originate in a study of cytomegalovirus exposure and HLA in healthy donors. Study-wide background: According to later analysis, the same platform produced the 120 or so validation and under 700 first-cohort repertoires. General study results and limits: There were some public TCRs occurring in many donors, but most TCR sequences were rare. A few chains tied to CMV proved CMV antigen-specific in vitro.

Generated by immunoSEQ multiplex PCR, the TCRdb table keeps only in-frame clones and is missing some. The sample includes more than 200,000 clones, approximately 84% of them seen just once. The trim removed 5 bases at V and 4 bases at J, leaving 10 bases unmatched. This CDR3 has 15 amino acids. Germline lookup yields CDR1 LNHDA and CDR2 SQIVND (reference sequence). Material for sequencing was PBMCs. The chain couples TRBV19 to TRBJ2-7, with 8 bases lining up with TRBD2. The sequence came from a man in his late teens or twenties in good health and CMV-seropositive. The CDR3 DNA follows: TGTGCCAGTAGTCTTGGTCCCAGCGGGGGATACGAGCAGTACTTC. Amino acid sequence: CASSLGPSGGYEQYF. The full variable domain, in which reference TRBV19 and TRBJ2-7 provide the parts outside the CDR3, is DGGITQSPKYLFRKEGQNVTLSCEQNLNHDAMYWYRQDPGQGLRLIYYSQIVNDFQKGDIAEGYSVSREKKESFPLTVTSAQKNPTAFYLCASSLGPSGGYEQYFGPGTRLTVT.